The rows below give T cell receptor beta chains drawn from one sample of a study of shared clonotypes between healthy human individuals. TCRdb's table, derived via immunoSEQ multiplex PCR, lists solely in-frame clones and lacks some. The table shows a few million clones, with approximately 93% occurring only once. Sequencing was done on a sample of naive CD4+ T cells from PBMCs. Receptors were obtained from a man in his late teens or twenties in good health. Some clones in this sample may be carry-over from other donors' samples. The CDR3 runs from the conserved cysteine through the conserved F or W. The size entry is marked missing in some rows and otherwise reads once, few, many or a size class.

CDR3aa: CASSPYAQPGYEQYF
v_gene: TRBV4-1
abundance: -

CDR3aa: CASSPVVSSYEQYF
v_gene: TRBV5-1
abundance: -

CDR3aa: CASSLTGQPQHF
v_gene: TRBV28
abundance: -

CDR3aa: CASSPESQRREAFF
v_gene: TRBV18
abundance: -

CDR3aa: CSASKLSQYF
v_gene: TRBV20-1
abundance: few

CDR3aa: CSARSRNEQFF
v_gene: TRBV20-1
abundance: -

CDR3aa: CASSQRGGNIQYF
v_gene: TRBV4-3
abundance: -

CDR3aa: CASRRESTGNEQYF
v_gene: TRBV2
abundance: -

CDR3aa: CASSAGTGPFVQFF
v_gene: TRBV9
abundance: -

CDR3aa: CASSPITGKDTGELFF
v_gene: TRBV18
abundance: -

CDR3aa: CASSQDISPRAGGKNIQYF
v_gene: TRBV4-3
abundance: -

CDR3aa: CASSPQTPDHSIQYF
v_gene: TRBV7-9
abundance: -

CDR3aa: CASSLLSGGGAFF
v_gene: TRBV27
abundance: -

CDR3aa: CASVAGGFYEQYF
v_gene: TRBV7-9
abundance: -

CDR3aa: CATSSPSEGKGQHF
v_gene: TRBV15
abundance: -

CDR3aa: CASSTTGQGRNEQFF
v_gene: TRBV11-2
abundance: -

CDR3aa: CASTPIPDTQYF
v_gene: TRBV2
abundance: once

CDR3aa: CASSLWRDKGNTIYF
v_gene: TRBV11-2
abundance: -

CDR3aa: CASRPGQGAQPQHF
v_gene: TRBV6-5
abundance: -

CDR3aa: CASGTSRDSAYNEQFF
v_gene: TRBV5-1
abundance: -

CDR3aa: CASSTDRGSPEAFF
v_gene: TRBV18
abundance: -

CDR3aa: CAITQTGPTEAFF
v_gene: TRBV10-3
abundance: once

CDR3aa: CASSEGISTPDQPQHF
v_gene: TRBV6-1
abundance: -

CDR3aa: CASSYGASGGSYEQYF
v_gene: TRBV6-5
abundance: -

CDR3aa: CSVEVGPLGSSGIAETQYF
v_gene: TRBV29-1
abundance: once

CDR3aa: CASSLGLAGGPYEQYF
v_gene: TRBV5-1
abundance: -

CDR3aa: CASSQRTSGGGVDTQYF
v_gene: TRBV4-2
abundance: -

CDR3aa: CASSGRGSSTEAFF
v_gene: TRBV27
abundance: -

CDR3aa: CASSRSGNTPYEQYF
v_gene: TRBV7-9
abundance: once

CDR3aa: CASSPLASGTYNEQFF
v_gene: TRBV7-3
abundance: -

CDR3aa: CASSLIPGNTEAFF
v_gene: TRBV7-3
abundance: -

CDR3aa: CASSFFGGVSGNTIYF
v_gene: TRBV18
abundance: once

CDR3aa: CASSWRGDLSGNTIYF
v_gene: TRBV6-5
abundance: -